This T cell receptor (beta chain) was captured in a study of CD8+ T cells in alopecia areata. Following extraction, RNA underwent reverse transcription to cDNA, which served as the sequencing template. Sequenced by immunoSEQ multiplex PCR; TCRdb stores in-frame clones only, minus some. Here the sample spans around 190,000 clones, roughly 60% being singletons. Trimming left V 3 bases short and J 3 bases short, with 9 bases between. This CDR3 has 14 amino acids. Germline V gene sequence: CDR1 KGHSH, CDR2 LQKENI. Treatment reported: oral pan-JAK inhibitor, 5-10 mg twice daily. The sample was CD4+ T cells sorted from blood, taken between weeks 47 and 50, from a patient treated with tofacitinib. This sequence originates from a human donor with alopecia areata. This rearrangement joins TRBV18 to TRBJ1-5; D perhaps matches TRBD1 (5 bases). This chain's CDR3 is CASSPQGPNQPQHF. The CDR3 DNA follows: TGTGCCAGCTCACCTCAGGGACCCAATCAGCCCCAGCATTTT.